This passage covers 2 T cell receptor beta chains from one sample sequenced in a study of OX40 agonist ivuxolimab in advanced cancers. The table came from immunoSEQ multiplex PCR; TCRdb's copy has only in-frame clones and leaves some out. The data hold tens of thousands of clones, with about 86% observed a single time. The sample in question was CD4+ or CD8+ T cells sorted from blood, obtained in a trial of the OX40 agonist ivuxolimab. The receptors come from an adult with an advanced solid tumor such as melanoma, head and neck, liver or kidney cancer.

The chain uses TRBV28 and TRBJ2-2, with D maybe TRBD2 (5 bases). Germline V CDR1 and CDR2: MDHEN, SYDVKM. CDR3 length: 12 amino acids. Trimming took 5 bases from V and 5 from J, leaving 6 bases between them. CDR3 region: CASSRDTGELFF. In nucleotides, the CDR3 is TGTGCCAGCAGTCGGGATACCGGGGAGCTGTTTTTT.

V gene TRBV19 combines with J gene TRBJ2-1; D gene ambiguous. The CDR3 totals 12 residues. Germline CDR1 LNHDA, CDR2 SQIVND (reference sequence). V was pared by 1 base and J by 4 bases, with 2 bases between. CDR3 nucleotides: TGTGCCAGTAGTATAGGGTACAATGAGCAGTTCTTC. Its translation is CASSIGYNEQFF.